Below, one TCR beta chain is given with its context. Its target is not known. Assay used: immunoSEQ multiplex PCR; TCRdb lists only in-frame clones, some missing. The table includes 2 million to 3 million clones, 90% to 95% detected once. Free of recent acute infections or vaccinations, the donors were healthy HIV-negative adults. This specimen comes from a study of shared clonotypes between healthy human individuals. For the study at large: CD4 naive and memory got three plates each, CD8 naive two, CD8 memory one. Findings of the study overall: The sharing of roughly 5% of naive CD4 clonotypes was seen across several donors.

The CDR3 length is 15 residues. Germline V CDR1 and CDR2: MNHEY, SVGAGI. Deletions cut 2 bases from V and 3 bases from J, with 8 bases between. This clonotype was sampled from a man younger than 30 in good health. Sequencing was performed on naive CD4+ T cells sorted from blood. Subset given: CD45RA+ positively selected. This chain joins TRBV6-5 and TRBJ1-6; D might be TRBD1 (5 bases). The CDR3 coding sequence is TGTGCCAGCAGTTACGGACAAAACTATAATTCACCCCTCCACTTT. It specifies CASSYGQNYNSPLHF.